One and the same sample provided the 15 T cell receptor beta chains below, sequenced in a study of regulatory T cells in long-lasting Graves disease. In building TCR beta libraries, iRepertoire HTBI primers were used together with Arm-PCR of CDR3 regions. TCRdb independently ran MiXCR on the multiplex PCR reads; one entry per CDR3 protein. In the table there are 400,000 to 500,000 distinct CDR3 sequences, 20% to 25% of which are singletons. The time point denotes: persistent/refractory GD, antithyroid drugs over 5 years with positive TRAb. Extracted PBMC RNA gave rise to the TCR library. The sample was peripheral blood mononuclear cells (PBMCs), taken when the disease was refractory, from a patient treated with antithyroid drugs. Receptor source: a female donor with Graves disease.

The chain employs TRBV7-8 and TRBJ1-1; 8 positions agree with TRBD1. CDR1 and CDR2 from the germline V gene are SGHVS and FQNEAQ. The CDR3 is made up of 16 amino acids. Trimming took 1 base from V and 11 from J; bases not matched to a gene: 15. The CDR3 loop is CASSLGADRAFPGAFF. The DNA of the CDR3 is TGTGCCAGCAGCTTAGGGGCGGACAGGGCGTTCCCGGGGGCTTTCTTT.

The chain joins TRBV29-1 to TRBJ2-3, with D tentatively TRBD1 or TRBD2 (5 bases each). V shed 3 bases and J shed 2 bases, with 9 bases lying between them. This CDR3 region has 13 residues. Per the germline V gene, CDR1 is SQVTM and CDR2 is ANQGSEA. DNA of the CDR3: TGCAGCGTTGACGAGGGGCCCACAGATACGCAGTATTTT. It yields the protein CSVDEGPTDTQYF.

As regards this clonotype: A much more abundant neighbour one base away suggests this may be a read error. The genes are TRBV28 and TRBJ1-1; perhaps TRBD1 as D (6 bases). This CDR3 comprises 16 residues. Germline V gene sequence: CDR1 MDHEN, CDR2 SYDVKM. The chain's CDR3 is CASRGLGGGGNTKAFF. DNA of the CDR3: TGTGCCAGCAGGGGATTAGGGGGGGGGGGGAACACTAAAGCTTTCTTT.

The sample holds many counts of this clonotype. The chain couples TRBV12-3 or TRBV12-4 to TRBJ2-3; D is uncertain. The CDR3 spans 12 residues. V was clipped by 4 bases and J by 5 bases, with 7 bases between them. The CDR3 loop reads CASSSTGDTQYF. In DNA form, the CDR3 reads TGTGCCAGCAGTTCGACTGGAGATACGCAGTATTTT.

This clonotype has at least ten counts. This chain connects TRBV3-1 to TRBJ1-1; D remains ambiguous. Germline assignment: CDR1 LGHDT and CDR2 YNNKEL (reference sequence). V gave up 7 bases and J gave up 6 bases, with 18 bases separating them. CDR3 length: 14 residues. The CDR3 reads CASTPQKEVPEAFF. CDR3 coding DNA: TGTGCCAGCACGCCGCAGAAAGAAGTCCCTGAAGCTTTCTTT.

The V gene is TRBV24-1, the J gene TRBJ1-5; unclear D gene. V lost 4 bases and J lost 2, with 14 bases in between. The CDR3 sequence is 16 residues long. CDR1 KGHDR and CDR2 SFDVKD come from the germline V gene. The CDR3 region is CATSEPAWKGNQPQHF. CDR3 coding DNA: TGTGCCACCAGTGAACCCGCATGGAAGGGCAATCAGCCCCAGCATTTT.

In the case of this clonotype: Given a far larger clone just one base away, this is likely a sequencing read error. V is TRBV27 and J is TRBJ1-1; 7 nucleotides match TRBD1. Per germline, CDR1 MNHEY and CDR2 SMNVEV (reference sequence). The CDR3 spans 14 residues. CDR3 nucleotides: TGTGCCGGCAGTCTCGGGACAGCGAACACTGAAGCTTTCTTT. It encodes CAGSLGTANTEAFF.

This clonotype was found a few times. No conserved phenylalanine or tryptophan is present at the end of the CDR3, so a read error is the likely explanation. This chain connects TRBV6-2 or TRBV6-3 to TRBJ2-5; a weak D match, TRBD1 (6 bases). There are 16 residues in the CDR3. Trimming cost V 4 bases and J 1 base, with 16 bases left between them. The germline V gene encodes CDR1 MNHEY and CDR2 SVGEGT. In nucleotides, the CDR3 is TGTGCCAGCAGTTCTCCCCAGGGGCGTATCCAAGAGACCCAGTACCTC. Translating gives CASSSPQGRIQETQYL.

DNA for the CDR3: TGTGCCATCAGGGCGACAGGGAAGGATTCACCCCTCCACTTT. It specifies CAIRATGKDSPLHF. The rearrangement uses TRBV10-3 and TRBJ1-6; 7 nucleotides agree with TRBD1. The germline V gene encodes CDR1 ENHRY and CDR2 SYGVKD. V was clipped by 6 bases and J by 8 bases; unmatched bases: 7. This CDR3 is built from 14 residues.

This clonotype was detected many times. The V gene is TRBV11-2, the J gene TRBJ1-2; 7 positions match TRBD1. Germline CDR1 SGHAT, CDR2 FQNNGV. V lost 4 bases and J lost 4; bases outside the gene matches: 3. The CDR3 is 13 residues long. CDR3 sequence: CASSSDRIYGYTF. For the CDR3, the DNA is TGTGCCAGCAGCTCGGACAGGATCTATGGCTACACCTTC.

This clonotype was detected many times. V gene TRBV28 combines with J gene TRBJ2-7; D is possibly TRBD1 or TRBD2 (5 bases each). The CDR3 totals 13 residues. The germline gives CDR1 MDHEN, CDR2 SYDVKM. Trimming left V 8 bases short and J 0 bases short, with 11 bases between. The CDR3 nucleotides read TGTGCCAGCGGGAGAGGGGTCTCCTACGAGCAGTACTTC. Translation gives CASGRGVSYEQYF.

Worth noting for this clonotype: A much larger clone lies a single base off, so this may be a read error. Without the conserved terminal phenylalanine or tryptophan, this CDR3 likely stems from a read error. This chain links TRBV6-2 or TRBV6-3 with TRBJ1-5; 9 bases match TRBD1. Germline loops: CDR1 MNHEY, CDR2 SVGEGT. V shed 5 bases and J 6 bases; nucleotides not matched to a gene: 5. This CDR3 comprises 14 residues. CDR3 amino acids: CASSGQGPGQPQHL. Here the CDR3 DNA reads TGTGCCAGCAGTGGACAGGGGCCCGGTCAGCCCCAGCATCTT.

This clonotype was seen ten or more times. This chain uses TRBV12-3 or TRBV12-4 with TRBJ1-2, with TRBD1 as a possible D gene (6 bases). This CDR3 is built from 14 residues. V was cut by 4 bases and J by 4 bases, with 13 bases left in between. The CDR3 here is CASSYSGQIYGYTF. CDR3 in DNA: TGTGCCAGCAGTTACTCCGGACAGATCTATGGCTACACCTTC.

This clonotype was detected many times. This chain uses TRBV27 with TRBJ1-2; 7 bases map to TRBD1. This CDR3 has 13 residues. V lost 5 bases, J lost 10 bases, and 10 bases stayed unmatched. Looked up from germline, CDR1 is MNHEY and CDR2 is SMNVEV (reference sequence). The CDR3 sequence is CASSTPTGLDYTF. The CDR3 coding sequence is TGTGCCAGCAGTACCCCGACAGGGTTGGACTACACCTTC.

Many counts were recorded for this clonotype. This chain connects TRBV28 to TRBJ2-7, with D possibly TRBD1 on 6 matching bases. The length of the CDR3 is 16 residues. The germline V gene encodes CDR1 MDHEN and CDR2 SYDVKM. Deletions cut 4 bases from V and 1 base from J, with 17 bases between. The CDR3 DNA reads as TGTGCCAGCAGTTCCCCTTCCGGGACACTTTCCTACGAGCAGTACTTC. Residues: CASSSPSGTLSYEQYF. Full variable domain (rest looked up from reference TRBV28 and TRBJ2-7): DVKVTQSSRYLVKRTGEKVFLECVQDMDHENMFWYRQDPGLGLRLIYFSYDVKMKEKGDIPEGYSVSREKKERFSLILESASTNQTSMYLCASSSPSGTLSYEQYFGPGTRLTVT.